This T cell receptor beta chain originates from a study of blood T cell repertoires in COVID-19. On the study more broadly: There were acute and convalescent COVID-19 samples, and they came from the United States, Italy and Spain. In each case, the material was cDNA or gDNA derived from T cells, B-cell-depleted T cells, or PBMCs.

Clones were sequenced by immunoSEQ multiplex PCR, and TCRdb holds only the in-frame ones, with some missing. There are about 75,000 clones in the sample; approximately 79% occur only once, and 2% to 3% lies in the top ten. The V end was cut by 2 bases, the J end by 5 bases, with 3 bases between. Germline V gene data show CDR1 as SGHTA and CDR2 as FQGTGA. This CDR3 comprises 11 residues. The chain recombines TRBV7-3 with TRBJ2-5; D uncertain. Sequenced material: peripheral blood. The receptor was derived from a human donor with acute or convalescent COVID-19. The donor label of this sample is uncertain. The CDR3 coding sequence is TGTGCCAGCAGCTTATCGGAGACCCAGTACTTC. Encoded protein: CASSLSETQYF.